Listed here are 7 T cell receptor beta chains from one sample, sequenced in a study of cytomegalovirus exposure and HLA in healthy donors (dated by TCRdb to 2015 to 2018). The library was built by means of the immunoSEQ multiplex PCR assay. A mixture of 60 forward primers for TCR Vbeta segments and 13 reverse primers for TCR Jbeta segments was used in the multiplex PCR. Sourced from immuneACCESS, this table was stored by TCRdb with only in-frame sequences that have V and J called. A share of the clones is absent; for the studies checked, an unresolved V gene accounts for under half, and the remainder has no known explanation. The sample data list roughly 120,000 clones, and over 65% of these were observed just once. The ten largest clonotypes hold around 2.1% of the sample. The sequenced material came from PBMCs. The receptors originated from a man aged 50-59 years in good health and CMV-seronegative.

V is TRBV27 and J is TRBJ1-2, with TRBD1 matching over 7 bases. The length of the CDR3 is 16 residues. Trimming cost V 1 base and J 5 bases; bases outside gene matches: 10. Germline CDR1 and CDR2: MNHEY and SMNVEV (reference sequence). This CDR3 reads CASSLYPVQGLYGYTF. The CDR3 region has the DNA TGTGCCAGCAGTTTATACCCCGTACAGGGGCTTTATGGCTACACCTTC.

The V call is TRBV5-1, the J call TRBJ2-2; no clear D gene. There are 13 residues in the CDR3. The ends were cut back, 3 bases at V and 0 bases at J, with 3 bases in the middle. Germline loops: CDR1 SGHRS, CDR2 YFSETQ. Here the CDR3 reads CASSSTNTGELFF. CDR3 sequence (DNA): TGCGCCAGCAGCTCCACGAACACCGGGGAGCTGTTTTTT.

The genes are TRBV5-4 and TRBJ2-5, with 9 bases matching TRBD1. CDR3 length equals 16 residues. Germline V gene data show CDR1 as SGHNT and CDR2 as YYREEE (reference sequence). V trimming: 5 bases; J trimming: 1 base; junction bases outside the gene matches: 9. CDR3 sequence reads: CASSRTGGASQETQYF. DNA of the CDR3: TGTGCCAGCAGTCGAACAGGGGGCGCGTCCCAAGAGACCCAGTACTTC.

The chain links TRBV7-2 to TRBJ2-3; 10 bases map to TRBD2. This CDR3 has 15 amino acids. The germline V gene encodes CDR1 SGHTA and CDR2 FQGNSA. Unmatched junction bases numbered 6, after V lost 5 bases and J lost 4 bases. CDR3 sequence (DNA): TGTGCCAGCAGCACAGCGGGGGGGCTACCAGATACGCAGTATTTT. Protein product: CASSTAGGLPDTQYF.

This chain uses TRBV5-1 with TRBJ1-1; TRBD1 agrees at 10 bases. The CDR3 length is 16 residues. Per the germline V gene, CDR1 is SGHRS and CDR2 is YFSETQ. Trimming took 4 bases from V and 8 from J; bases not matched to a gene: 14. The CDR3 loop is CASSLATGGFLGEAFF. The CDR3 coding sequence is TGCGCCAGCAGCCTGGCGACAGGGGGCTTTTTGGGGGAAGCTTTCTTT.

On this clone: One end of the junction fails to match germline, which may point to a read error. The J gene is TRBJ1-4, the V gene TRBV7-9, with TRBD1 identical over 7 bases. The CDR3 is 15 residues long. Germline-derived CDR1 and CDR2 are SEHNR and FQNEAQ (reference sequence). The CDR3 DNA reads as TGTTCCAGCAGCTCTAGGGGGCCCACTAATGAAAAACTGTTTTTT. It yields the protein CSSSSRGPTNEKLFF. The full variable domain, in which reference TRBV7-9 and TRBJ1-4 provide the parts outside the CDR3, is DTGVSQNPRHKITKRGQNVTFRCDPISEHNRLYWYRQTLGQGPEFLTYFQNEAQLEKSRLLSDRFSAERPKGSFSTLEIQRTEQGDSAMYLCSSSSRGPTNEKLFFGSGTQLSVL.

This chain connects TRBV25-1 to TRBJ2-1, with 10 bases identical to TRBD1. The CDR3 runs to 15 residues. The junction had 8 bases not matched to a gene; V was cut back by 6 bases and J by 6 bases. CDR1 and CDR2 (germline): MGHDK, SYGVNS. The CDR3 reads CASRSGTGDFNEQFF. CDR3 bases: TGTGCCAGCAGGTCCGGGACAGGGGATTTCAATGAGCAGTTCTTC.